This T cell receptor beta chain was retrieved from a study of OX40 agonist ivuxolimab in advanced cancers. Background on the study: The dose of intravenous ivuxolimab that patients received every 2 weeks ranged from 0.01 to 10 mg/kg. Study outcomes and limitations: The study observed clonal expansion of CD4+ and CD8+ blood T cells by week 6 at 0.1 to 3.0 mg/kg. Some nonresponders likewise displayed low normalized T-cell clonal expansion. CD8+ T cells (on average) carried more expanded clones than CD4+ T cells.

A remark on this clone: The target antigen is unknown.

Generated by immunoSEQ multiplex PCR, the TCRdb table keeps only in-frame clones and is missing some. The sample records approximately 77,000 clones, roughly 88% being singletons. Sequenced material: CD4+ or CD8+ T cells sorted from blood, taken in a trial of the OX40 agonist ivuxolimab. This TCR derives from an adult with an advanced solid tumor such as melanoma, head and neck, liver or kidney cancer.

CDR3 bases: TGTGCCAGCAGCCTAGGGACTAGCGGGAACACAGATACGCAGTATTTT. This codes for CASSLGTSGNTDTQYF. The chain couples TRBV11-3 to TRBJ2-3, with 13 bases aligning to TRBD2. The CDR3 has 16 amino acids. Germline loops: CDR1 SGHNT, CDR2 YENEEA. J lost 2 bases, V lost 5 bases, and 4 bases had no gene match.